The clone carrying this TCR beta chain came up a few times. As handled by the study authors: Amplification of reference gene primers was used by the study to estimate nucleated cell counts. TCRdb's copy holds only in-frame clones and misses some; the assay was immunoSEQ multiplex PCR. V and J calls and clone size are given by that table; D and trimming were obtained from the DNA. The sample contains 200,000 to 250,000 clones, approximately 80% of which appear only once. These data belong to a study of blood T cell repertoires in COVID-19. Study background: COVID-19 samples collected from the United States, Italy and Spain covered acute and convalescent phases. PBMCs, B-cell-depleted T cells, or T cells provided the cDNA or gDNA that made up the material.

There are 14 residues in the CDR3. With V trimmed by 5 bases and J by 5 bases, 3 bases remained unmatched. Looked up from germline, CDR1 is MNHEY and CDR2 is SMNVEV (reference sequence). This clonotype was sampled from a woman aged 45 to 65 with acute or convalescent COVID-19. The rearrangement uses TRBV27 and TRBJ2-1; TRBD1 aligns across 10 bases. Sequencing input: peripheral blood. The CDR3 coding sequence is TGTGCCAGCAGTCGGGACAGGGGAAACAATGAGCAGTTCTTC. It is translated as CASSRDRGNNEQFF.